Listed here is a single T cell receptor (beta chain). The J segment lost 3 bases and the V segment lost 2 bases, leaving 4 bases of the junction unmatched. From germline, CDR1 is LGHDT and CDR2 YNNKEL (reference sequence). The CDR3 loop spans 15 amino acids. The repertoire was sequenced with immunoSEQ multiplex PCR; TCRdb's copy has only in-frame clones and lacks some. Of 200,000 to 250,000 clones listed, 70% to 90% are singletons. This record belongs to a study of blood T cell repertoires in COVID-19. Study-level background: From the United States, Italy and Spain came samples of acute and convalescent COVID-19. T cells, B-cell-depleted T cells, or PBMCs supplied cDNA or gDNA.

Which cohort a participant joined came from the clinical history participants gave. The receptor comes from a middle-aged woman with acute COVID-19. The chain recombines TRBV3-1 (or the pseudogene TRBV3-2) with TRBJ2-5, with 9 bases matching TRBD1. The source material was PBMCs or T cells enriched from blood (not recorded which). The CDR3 coding sequence is TGTGCCAGCAGCCAAAGGGGGACAGGGAAAGAGACCCAGTACTTC. Its translation: CASSQRGTGKETQYF.